This is a list of T cell receptor beta chains from one sample in a study of cytomegalovirus exposure and HLA in healthy donors. Using immunoSEQ multiplex PCR, the repertoire was profiled, and TCRdb retains in-frame clones only, with some absent. The profile shows about 200,000 clones, roughly 12% of them singletons. Material for sequencing was PBMCs. All receptors come from a man aged 45-65 years in good health and CMV-seropositive. CDR3s include the opening cysteine and the closing phenylalanine or tryptophan. D genes are given only for firm matches. Expanded clones are given a class, and other clones once, few, many or no size at all.

d_gene	v_gene	abundance	j_gene	CDR3aa	CDR3nt
TRBD1	TRBV14	NA	TRBJ1-2	CASSRTGDRHGYTF	TGTGCCAGCAGCCGGACAGGGGATAGGCATGGCTACACCTTC
TRBD1	TRBV6-5	NA	TRBJ2-7	CASSHRTGGDEQYF	TGTGCCAGCAGCCACCGTACAGGGGGCGACGAGCAGTACTTC
TRBD1	TRBV7-2	few	TRBJ1-1	CASSLRDRLNTEAFF	TGTGCCAGCAGCTTACGGGACAGGTTGAACACTGAAGCTTTCTTT
TRBD1	TRBV4-3	few	TRBJ1-2	CASSQAVIVGQGVYGYTF	TGCGCCAGCAGCCAAGCGGTTATCGTTGGACAGGGAGTCTATGGCTACACCTTC
TRBD2	TRBV19	NA	TRBJ2-2	CASSLGLAGTGELFF	TGTGCCAGTTCCCTAGGGCTAGCGGGCACCGGGGAGCTGTTTTTT
TRBD2	TRBV7-2	few	TRBJ2-1	CASSLDPSGGQFF	TGTGCCAGCAGCTTAGATCCTAGCGGGGGGCAGTTCTTC
TRBD1	TRBV5-1	few	TRBJ2-7	CASRQGSSYEQYF	TGCGCCAGCAGACAGGGGAGCTCCTACGAGCAGTACTTC
NA	TRBV6-6	NA	TRBJ1-1	CASSPQGRSEAFF	TGTGCCAGCAGCCCTCAGGGAAGGTCTGAAGCTTTCTTT
TRBD1	TRBV29-1	NA	TRBJ2-6	CSVGQRTGATGANVLTF	TGCAGCGTTGGTCAGAGGACAGGGGCAACTGGGGCCAACGTCCTGACTTTC
NA	TRBV19	few	TRBJ1-4	CASSPGGINNEKLFF	TGTGCCAGTAGTCCAGGAGGGATAAATAATGAAAAACTGTTTTTT
NA	TRBV5-4	NA	TRBJ2-3	CASSLGGFTTDTQYF	TGTGCCAGCAGCTTGGGAGGGTTCACCACAGATACGCAGTATTTT
TRBD2	TRBV15	few	TRBJ2-7	CATSTSGGEGYEQYF	TGTGCCACCAGCACCTCCGGGGGGGAAGGCTACGAGCAGTACTTC
NA	TRBV25-1	NA	TRBJ2-7	CASSLWGGRGYEQYF	TGTGCCAGCTCCCTATGGGGGGGGCGAGGTTACGAGCAGTACTTC
TRBD1	TRBV7-3	few	TRBJ1-1	CASSSAGQVAEAFF	TGTGCCAGCAGCTCCGCCGGACAGGTAGCTGAAGCTTTCTTT
TRBD1	TRBV30	NA	TRBJ1-2	CAWSVYKTETGDGYTF	TGTGCCTGGAGTGTTTATAAGACCGAGACAGGGGATGGCTACACCTTC
TRBD2	TRBV7-9	few	TRBJ2-2	CASSLAAGGHDGELFF	TGTGCCAGCAGCTTAGCGGCGGGGGGGCATGACGGGGAGCTGTTTTTT
TRBD2	TRBV13	few	TRBJ2-5	CASSQIAGQETQYF	TGTGCCAGCAGCCAGATAGCGGGGCAAGAGACCCAGTACTTC
NA	TRBV9	NA	TRBJ1-4	CASSVGPDNDEKLFF	TGTGCCAGCAGCGTAGGGCCAGATAACGATGAAAAACTGTTTTTT
NA	TRBV9	few	TRBJ1-4	CASSLRWANEKLFF	TGTGCCAGCAGCTTGAGGTGGGCTAATGAAAAACTGTTTTTT
NA	TRBV7-2	NA	TRBJ1-6	CASSHSNSPLHF	TGTGCCAGCAGCCACAGCAATTCACCCCTCCACTTT
TRBD1	TRBV29-1	few	TRBJ2-6	CSVGDRGSGANVLTF	TGCAGCGTTGGGGACAGGGGATCTGGGGCCAACGTCCTGACTTTC
NA	TRBV19	NA	TRBJ1-4	CASSPGQGPNEKLFF	TGTGCCAGTAGTCCAGGGCAGGGGCCTAATGAAAAACTGTTTTTT
NA	TRBV10-3	NA	TRBJ1-3	CAISDMGAPSGNTIYF	TGTGCCATCAGTGACATGGGGGCGCCCTCTGGAAACACCATATATTTT
NA	TRBV29-1	NA	TRBJ1-2	CSVTPQHYGYTF	TGCAGCGTCACCCCACAGCACTATGGCTACACCTTC
NA	TRBV30	few	TRBJ1-2	CAWVDRFYGYTF	TGTGCCTGGGTTGACAGGTTCTATGGCTACACCTTC
TRBD1	TRBV6-5	NA	TRBJ2-3	CASSYWSQGDAQYF	TGTGCCAGCAGTTACTGGTCTCAGGGGGATGCGCAGTATTTT
NA	TRBV5-1	few	TRBJ1-6	CASSLLGRGSYNSPLHF	TGCGCCAGCAGCTTGTTAGGGAGGGGGTCCTATAATTCACCCCTCCACTTT
TRBD1	TRBV6-5	NA	TRBJ2-7	CASSYIGTGSYEQYF	TGTGCCAGCAGTTACATAGGGACAGGCTCCTACGAGCAGTACTTC